These T cell receptor beta chains were read from a single sample in a study of post-analysis software for immune sequencing data. TCRdb analysed the PCR reads with MiXCR anew, one entry per CDR3 protein. The repertoire holds 450,000 to 650,000 distinct CDR3 sequences, with 44% as singletons. The sequenced material came from blood. The receptor source for this set is a girl under 18 with multiple sclerosis. CDR3s include the opening cysteine and the closing phenylalanine or tryptophan. Each record gives: clone size, D gene, J gene, V gene, CDR3 protein, CDR3 DNA. D genes are given only for firm matches. A row's size may be missing; if present it is once, few, many or a size class.

abundance: few
d_gene: TRBD2
j_gene: TRBJ2-3
v_gene: TRBV20-1
CDR3aa: CSAPRLAVDTQYF
CDR3nt: TGCAGTGCCCCCAGACTAGCGGTAGATACGCAGTATTTT

abundance: .
d_gene: TRBD2
j_gene: TRBJ2-5
v_gene: TRBV6-1
CDR3aa: CASRRLAGSQETQYF
CDR3nt: TGTGCCAGCAGGAGACTAGCGGGGAGCCAAGAGACCCAGTACTTC

abundance: .
d_gene: TRBD1
j_gene: TRBJ2-3
v_gene: TRBV12-3/TRBV12-4
CDR3aa: CASSLGQGSGAQYF
CDR3nt: TGTGCCAGCAGTTTAGGACAGGGCTCAGGTGCGCAGTATTTT

abundance: .
d_gene: TRBD1
j_gene: TRBJ2-3
v_gene: TRBV24-1
CDR3aa: CATSERGQGPSTDTQYF
CDR3nt: TGTGCCACCAGTGAACGGGGACAGGGCCCTAGCACAGATACGCAGTATTTT

abundance: .
d_gene: TRBD1
j_gene: TRBJ2-5
v_gene: TRBV29-1
CDR3aa: CSVEAGTGATQYF
CDR3nt: TGCAGCGTTGAAGCCGGGACAGGGGCGACCCAGTACTTC

abundance: .
d_gene: TRBD2
j_gene: TRBJ2-7
v_gene: TRBV20-1
CDR3aa: CSAAGLAGTYEQYF
CDR3nt: TGCAGTGCAGCGGGACTAGCGGGGACCTACGAGCAGTACTTC

abundance: .
d_gene: TRBD1
j_gene: TRBJ2-4
v_gene: TRBV7-8
CDR3aa: CASSRRQGLNIQYF
CDR3nt: TGTGCCAGCAGCCGTAGACAGGGATTGAACATTCAGTACTTC

abundance: many
d_gene: .
j_gene: TRBJ2-7
v_gene: TRBV5-1
CDR3aa: CASSLSTGGTYEQYF
CDR3nt: TGCGCCAGCAGCTTGTCGACGGGCGGAACCTACGAGCAGTACTTC

abundance: .
d_gene: TRBD2
j_gene: TRBJ2-5
v_gene: TRBV20-1
CDR3aa: CSARAPPSGRARGGETQYF
CDR3nt: TGCAGTGCTAGAGCCCCCCCCAGCGGGAGGGCCAGGGGGGGAGAGACCCAGTACTTC

abundance: .
d_gene: .
j_gene: TRBJ2-5
v_gene: TRBV7-9
CDR3aa: CASSIEPYQETQYF
CDR3nt: TGTGCCAGCAGTATAGAACCGTACCAAGAGACCCAGTACTTC

abundance: .
d_gene: .
j_gene: TRBJ1-4
v_gene: TRBV10-3
CDR3aa: CAISDYGTSTNEKLFF
CDR3nt: TGTGCCATCAGTGATTACGGAACTTCAACTAATGAAAAACTGTTTTTT

abundance: once
d_gene: TRBD1
j_gene: TRBJ2-2
v_gene: TRBV10-1
CDR3aa: CASSVRPGQVELLF
CDR3nt: TGCGCCAGCAGTGTCCGACCGGGACAGGTGGAGCTGTTATTT

abundance: .
d_gene: .
j_gene: TRBJ1-5
v_gene: TRBV7-9
CDR3aa: CASSLADSNQPQHF
CDR3nt: TGTGCCAGCAGCTTAGCGGACAGCAATCAGCCCCAGCATTTT

abundance: .
d_gene: TRBD2
j_gene: TRBJ2-1
v_gene: TRBV7-9
CDR3aa: CASSYGTTISYNEQFF
CDR3nt: TGTGCCAGCAGCTACGGGACTACGATCTCCTACAATGAGCAGTTCTTC

abundance: .
d_gene: .
j_gene: TRBJ2-7
v_gene: TRBV28
CDR3aa: CASSGSRGYEQYF
CDR3nt: TGTGCCAGCAGCGGGAGCCGCGGCTACGAGCAGTACTTC

abundance: .
d_gene: .
j_gene: TRBJ1-4
v_gene: TRBV12-3/TRBV12-4
CDR3aa: CASSPGSNRVGATNEKLFF
CDR3nt: TGTGCCAGCAGCCCGGGGAGCAACAGGGTTGGTGCAACTAATGAAAAACTGTTTTTT

abundance: .
d_gene: .
j_gene: TRBJ1-2
v_gene: TRBV5-1
CDR3aa: CASSPLDSIYGYTF
CDR3nt: TGCGCCAGCAGCCCACTGGACAGTATCTATGGCTACACCTTC

abundance: .
d_gene: TRBD1
j_gene: TRBJ2-7
v_gene: TRBV4-2
CDR3aa: CASSQDGEGGIYEQYF
CDR3nt: TGTGCCAGCAGCCAAGACGGGGAAGGGGGCATATACGAGCAGTACTTC

abundance: .
d_gene: .
j_gene: TRBJ2-7
v_gene: TRBV10-3
CDR3aa: CAIRRAGDGYEQYF
CDR3nt: TGTGCCATCAGAAGGGCAGGGGATGGCTACGAGCAGTACTTC

abundance: few
d_gene: .
j_gene: TRBJ2-6
v_gene: TRBV24-1
CDR3aa: CATSDPGTGANVLTF
CDR3nt: TGTGCCACCAGTGATCCCGGGACAGGGGCCAACGTCCTGACTTTC

abundance: few
d_gene: .
j_gene: TRBJ2-7
v_gene: TRBV5-1
CDR3aa: CASSTEGISYEQYF
CDR3nt: TGCGCCAGCTCGACGGAGGGGATCTCCTACGAGCAGTACTTC

abundance: .
d_gene: .
j_gene: TRBJ2-7
v_gene: TRBV7-6
CDR3aa: CASSLGPGAAGDEQYF
CDR3nt: TGTGCCAGCAGCTTAGGGCCCGGGGCCGCTGGGGACGAGCAGTACTTC

abundance: .
d_gene: .
j_gene: TRBJ2-3
v_gene: TRBV9
CDR3aa: CASSVAASLGTDTQYF
CDR3nt: TGTGCCAGCAGCGTAGCGGCCAGCCTTGGGACAGATACGCAGTATTTT

abundance: .
d_gene: .
j_gene: TRBJ2-1
v_gene: TRBV12-3/TRBV12-4
CDR3aa: CASSPEGKQFF
CDR3nt: TGTGCCAGCAGTCCCGAAGGGAAGCAGTTCTTC

abundance: .
d_gene: .
j_gene: TRBJ1-1
v_gene: TRBV7-9
CDR3aa: CASSTHRGLYTEAFF
CDR3nt: TGTGCCAGCAGCACCCATCGCGGGTTGTACACTGAAGCTTTCTTT

abundance: .
d_gene: TRBD1
j_gene: TRBJ2-1
v_gene: TRBV6-2/TRBV6-3
CDR3aa: CASSYSTGRGPSHHEKFF
CDR3nt: TGTGCCAGCAGTTACTCGACGGGCAGGGGGCCCTCTCACCATGAGAAGTTCTTC

abundance: few
d_gene: .
j_gene: TRBJ2-3
v_gene: TRBV12-3/TRBV12-4
CDR3aa: CASSPQQGTPDTQYF
CDR3nt: TGTGCCAGCAGTCCTCAACAGGGAACCCCAGATACGCAGTATTTT

abundance: .
d_gene: .
j_gene: TRBJ2-7
v_gene: TRBV20-1
CDR3aa: CSSRGASSTYEQYF
CDR3nt: TGCAGTTCCCGAGGGGCTAGCTCGACCTACGAGCAGTACTTC

abundance: .
d_gene: TRBD2
j_gene: TRBJ2-3
v_gene: TRBV12-3/TRBV12-4
CDR3aa: CASSPGPGLVEQDTQYF
CDR3nt: TGTGCCAGCAGTCCCGGACCGGGACTAGTGGAACAGGATACGCAGTATTTT

abundance: .
d_gene: .
j_gene: TRBJ1-6
v_gene: TRBV10-1
CDR3aa: CASSGADSPLHF
CDR3nt: TGCGCCAGCAGTGGGGCCGATTCACCCCTCCACTTT

abundance: few
d_gene: .
j_gene: TRBJ2-3
v_gene: TRBV7-2
CDR3aa: CASKGLVSTDTQYF
CDR3nt: TGTGCCAGCAAAGGATTGGTGAGCACAGATACGCAGTATTTT

abundance: once
d_gene: .
j_gene: TRBJ1-1
v_gene: TRBV20-1
CDR3aa: CSARGSRGNTEAFF
CDR3nt: TGCAGTGCTAGAGGCAGCCGAGGGAACACTGAAGCTTTCTTT

abundance: .
d_gene: .
j_gene: TRBJ2-3
v_gene: TRBV4-1
CDR3aa: CASSQPLRGRSTDTQYF
CDR3nt: TGCGCCAGCAGCCAACCACTCCGGGGAAGAAGCACAGATACGCAGTATTTT

abundance: .
d_gene: .
j_gene: TRBJ1-2
v_gene: TRBV29-1
CDR3aa: CSVESTSGGYTF
CDR3nt: TGCAGCGTTGAGTCCACCTCCGGCGGCTACACCTTC